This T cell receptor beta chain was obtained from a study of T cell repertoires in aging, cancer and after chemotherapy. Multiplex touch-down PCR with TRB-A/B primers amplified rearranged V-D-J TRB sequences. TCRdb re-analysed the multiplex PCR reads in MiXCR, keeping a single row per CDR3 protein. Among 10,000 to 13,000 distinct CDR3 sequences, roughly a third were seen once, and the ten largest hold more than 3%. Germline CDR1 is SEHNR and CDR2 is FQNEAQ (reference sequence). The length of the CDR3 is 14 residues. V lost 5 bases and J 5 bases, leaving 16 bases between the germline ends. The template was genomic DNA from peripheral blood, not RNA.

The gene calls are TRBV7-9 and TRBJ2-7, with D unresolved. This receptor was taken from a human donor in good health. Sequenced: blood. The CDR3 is CASSPPGLGNEQYF. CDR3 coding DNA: TGTGCCAGCAGCCCGCCGGGTCTGGGCAACGAGCAGTACTTC.